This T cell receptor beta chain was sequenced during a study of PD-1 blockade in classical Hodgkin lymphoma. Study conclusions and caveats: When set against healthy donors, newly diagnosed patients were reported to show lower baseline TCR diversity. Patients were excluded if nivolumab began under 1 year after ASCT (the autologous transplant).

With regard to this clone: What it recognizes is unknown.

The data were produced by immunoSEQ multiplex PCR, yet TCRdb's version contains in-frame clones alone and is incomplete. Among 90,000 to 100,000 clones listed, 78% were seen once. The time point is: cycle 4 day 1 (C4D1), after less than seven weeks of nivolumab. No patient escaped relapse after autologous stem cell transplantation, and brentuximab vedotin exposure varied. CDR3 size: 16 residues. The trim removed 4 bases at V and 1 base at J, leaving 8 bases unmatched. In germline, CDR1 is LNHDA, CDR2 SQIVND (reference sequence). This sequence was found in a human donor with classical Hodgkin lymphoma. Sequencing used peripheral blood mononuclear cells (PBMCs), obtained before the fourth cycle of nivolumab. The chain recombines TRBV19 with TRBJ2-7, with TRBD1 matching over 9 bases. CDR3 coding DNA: TGTGCCAGTAGTACAGTCGCCGGGACAGGGTCCTACGAGCAGTACTTC. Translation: CASSTVAGTGSYEQYF. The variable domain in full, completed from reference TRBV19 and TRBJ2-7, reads DGGITQSPKYLFRKEGQNVTLSCEQNLNHDAMYWYRQDPGQGLRLIYYSQIVNDFQKGDIAEGYSVSREKKESFPLTVTSAQKNPTAFYLCASSTVAGTGSYEQYFGPGTRLTVT.